These T cell receptor beta chains were read from a single sample in a study of T cells after yellow fever vaccination. TCRdb reanalysed the 5' RACE reads using MiXCR and keeps one entry per CDR3 protein. In the table there are 200,000 to 250,000 distinct CDR3 sequences, 3.2% of which are singletons. Sequenced here: CD4+ T cells sorted from PBMCs, sampled 10 days after the yellow fever booster vaccination. These receptors all stem from a man younger than 30 who received the YFV17D yellow fever vaccine. CDR3s include the opening cysteine and the closing phenylalanine or tryptophan. Each record gives: clone size, J gene, D gene, CDR3 length, V gene, CDR3 DNA, CDR3 protein. D genes are given only for firm matches. Size values are once, few and many counts, or a class for expanded clones, and some rows have none.

>few|TRBJ2-1|NA|16|TRBV6-2/TRBV6-3
TGTGCCAGCAGTTACTCACCCGGGGGCGGCTACAATGAGCAGTTCTTC
CASSYSPGGGYNEQFF
>few|TRBJ1-3|NA|17|TRBV6-2/TRBV6-3
TGTGCCAGCAGTTACTCGACGGGGCGCCGGGCTGGAAACACCATATATTTT
CASSYSTGRRAGNTIYF
>many|TRBJ2-5|NA|11|TRBV6-2/TRBV6-3
TGTGCCAGCAGCTACGTGAAGACCCAGTACTTC
CASSYVKTQYF
>NA|TRBJ2-7|NA|14|TRBV18
TGTGCCAGCTCACCTTCGAGGCAGGTCTACGAGCAGTACTTC
CASSPSRQVYEQYF
>many|TRBJ1-3|NA|13|TRBV7-2
TGTGCCAGCAGCCAGCCCTCTGGAAACACCATATATTTT
CASSQPSGNTIYF
>NA|TRBJ1-2|NA|12|TRBV5-6
TGTGCCAGCGACAGAGGAGGGATGGGCTACACCTTC
CASDRGGMGYTF
>many|TRBJ1-4|NA|14|TRBV5-1
TGCGCCAGCAGCTTAGGGAGGGGGAATGAAAAACTGTTTTTT
CASSLGRGNEKLFF
>NA|TRBJ1-6|TRBD1|14|TRBV6-2/TRBV6-3
TGTGCCAGCAGCTATTCGACAGGGGTTTCACCCCTCCACTTT
CASSYSTGVSPLHF
>NA|TRBJ2-3|NA|15|TRBV9
TGTGCCAGCAGCGTAGAGGTACGATCACCAGTTACGCAGTATTTT
CASSVEVRSPVTQYF
>many|TRBJ2-7|NA|13|TRBV28
TGTGCCACCCTGGATCCCTCTGCTGGGGAGCAGTACTTC
CATLDPSAGEQYF
>many|TRBJ1-3|NA|15|TRBV7-2
TGTGCCAGCAGCTTAGGTGGGGGGTCGGGAAACACCATATATTTT
CASSLGGGSGNTIYF
>NA|TRBJ2-2|NA|16|TRBV19
TGTGCCAGTAGTAGACCGAGTGGTACTCCTACCGGGGAGCTGTTTTTT
CASSRPSGTPTGELFF
>many|TRBJ2-5|NA|14|TRBV5-1
TGCGCCAGCAGCTTCGGGCAGGGCCAAGAGACCCAGTACTTC
CASSFGQGQETQYF
>few|TRBJ2-5|NA|15|TRBV4-3
TGCGCCAGCAGCCAAGCGCGGGGAAGGAGAGAGACCCAGTACTTC
CASSQARGRRETQYF
>few|TRBJ2-5|NA|13|TRBV10-3
TGTGCCAGTAGCCTCGGGATTTCGGAGACCCAGTACTTC
CASSLGISETQYF
>few|TRBJ1-1|NA|13|TRBV7-2
TGTGCCAGCAGGGTCCAGACCGGCACTGAAGCTTTCTTT
CASRVQTGTEAFF
>many|TRBJ1-1|TRBD1|15|TRBV9
TGTGCCAGCAGCGCCGGGACAGGGTCGAACACTGAAGCTTTCTTT
CASSAGTGSNTEAFF
>few|TRBJ1-1|TRBD1|14|TRBV2
TGTGCCAGCAGTGAAGCGCCAGGGGGCACTGAAGCTTTCTTT
CASSEAPGGTEAFF
>NA|TRBJ1-6|NA|16|TRBV5-1
TGCGCCAGCAGCTTGGCCGGAGGGGTGGGGAATTCACCCCTCCACTTT
CASSLAGGVGNSPLHF
>NA|TRBJ1-1|TRBD1|14|TRBV10-3
TGTGCCATCAGGGAAGACAGGGGATGGACTGAAGCTTTCTTT
CAIREDRGWTEAFF
>many|TRBJ1-3|TRBD1|14|TRBV7-9
TGTGCCAGCAGCCCTAACAGGGGACGAAACACCATATATTTT
CASSPNRGRNTIYF
>NA|TRBJ2-1|NA|15|TRBV7-2
TGTGCCAGCAGCTTAGCATTAGGGTCGTACAATGAGCAGTTCTTC
CASSLALGSYNEQFF
>few|TRBJ2-2|TRBD2|14|TRBV7-2
TGTGCCAGCACCGGGGGGGCGCGTACCGGGGAGCTGTTTTTT
CASTGGARTGELFF
>many|TRBJ2-5|TRBD2|16|TRBV27
TGTGCCAGCAGTTTGGCGGGGGGGCGATGGGGCCTGACCCAGTACTTC
CASSLAGGRWGLTQYF
>many|TRBJ2-1|TRBD2|15|TRBV6-2/TRBV6-3
TGTGCCAGCAGGACTCTAGCGGGGAGATACAATGAGCAGTTCTTC
CASRTLAGRYNEQFF
>NA|TRBJ1-4|NA|15|TRBV5-1
TGCGCCAGCAGCTTTAATCCAGGGGCTAATGAAAAACTGTTTTTT
CASSFNPGANEKLFF
>few|TRBJ2-1|NA|14|TRBV7-2
TGTGCCAGCAGCTTAGCCCGGACCTACAATGAGCAGTTCTTC
CASSLARTYNEQFF
>few|TRBJ1-6|NA|15|TRBV7-2
TGTGCCAGCAGCTTAGATCGCGATCCAAATTCACCCCTCCACTTT
CASSLDRDPNSPLHF
>many|TRBJ2-5|NA|12|TRBV6-4
TGTGCCAGCAAAGTGGGGAGAGAGACCCAGTACTTC
CASKVGRETQYF
>many|TRBJ2-7|NA|14|TRBV11-2
TGTGCCAGCAGCCTCAGACCTATGGGAGGAGAGCAGTACTTC
CASSLRPMGGEQYF
>few|TRBJ2-3|NA|16|TRBV9
TGTGCCAGCAGCGTATCGGGTAATCCCCGCGGAGATACGCAGTATTTT
CASSVSGNPRGDTQYF
>many|TRBJ2-5|TRBD2|17|TRBV7-2
TGTGCCAGCAGCTTAGTGGGACTAGCGGGGGGCGGGGAGACCCAGTACTTC
CASSLVGLAGGGETQYF
>many|TRBJ2-5|NA|14|TRBV5-1
TGCGCCAGCAGTCCGGGACTGATCCAAGAGACCCAGTACTTC
CASSPGLIQETQYF
>NA|TRBJ2-2|TRBD2|17|TRBV20-1
TGCAGTGCTAGAGATCGCCTCGCAGGGACTATTACCGGGGAGCTGTTTTTT
CSARDRLAGTITGELFF
>many|TRBJ2-3|NA|15|TRBV20-1
TGCAGTGCTAGAGATGCGGCTAGAGGCACAGATACGCAGTATTTT
CSARDAARGTDTQYF
>NA|TRBJ2-3|NA|15|TRBV7-2
TGTGCCAGCAGCCCGGCGGGTACCCGGACAGATACGCAGTATTTT
CASSPAGTRTDTQYF
>few|TRBJ2-2|NA|16|TRBV20-1
TGCAGTGCTCCGGGGGAGGGGGCCCCGGGGACCGGGGAGCTGTTTTTT
CSAPGEGAPGTGELFF
>many|TRBJ1-1|NA|14|TRBV4-1
TGCGCCAGCAGCCATACCTTGACACTATCGGAGGCTTTCTTT
CASSHTLTLSEAFF
>NA|TRBJ1-2|NA|13|TRBV29-1
TGCAGCGTTGATCCAAGGGTAGGAAACGGCTACACCTTC
CSVDPRVGNGYTF
>NA|TRBJ2-7|NA|13|TRBV7-9
TGTGCCAGCAGCTCACGCTCCCGGGGCGAGCAGTACTTC
CASSSRSRGEQYF
>few|TRBJ1-2|TRBD1|12|TRBV29-1
TGCAGCGCTGAGACAGGGGGGGATGGCTACACCTTC
CSAETGGDGYTF
>NA|TRBJ2-2|NA|13|TRBV27
TGTGCCAGCCACCGAAGAAACACCGGGGAGCTGTTTTTT
CASHRRNTGELFF
>few|TRBJ1-1|NA|14|TRBV12-3/TRBV12-4
TGTGCCAGCAGTCCGCGGGACAAGAACACTGAAGCTTTCTTT
CASSPRDKNTEAFF
>many|TRBJ1-2|NA|13|TRBV18
TGTGCCAGCTCACCAAGGACACAGGATGGCTACACCTTC
CASSPRTQDGYTF
>few|TRBJ1-6|TRBD1|17|TRBV5-5
TGTGCCAGCAGCTTGGGGGGCGCAGGGGGAAATAATTCACCCCTCCACTTT
CASSLGGAGGNNSPLHF
>few|TRBJ1-6|NA|15|TRBV5-1
TGCGCCAGCAGCTACGGGGTAGCCCCTAGCTCACCCCTCCACTTT
CASSYGVAPSSPLHF
>many|TRBJ2-1|TRBD1|15|TRBV6-4
TGTGCCAGCAGTGATCCTCGGGACAGGGGCAATGAGCAGTTCTTC
CASSDPRDRGNEQFF
>few|TRBJ2-2|NA|15|TRBV5-1
TGCGCCAGCAGCTTGGAGGCAGAGACTAGGGGGGAGCTGTTTTTT
CASSLEAETRGELFF
>few|TRBJ2-1|TRBD2|15|TRBV4-1
TGCGCCAGCAGCCCAGCGGGGGTTGGTTACAATGAGCAGTTCTTC
CASSPAGVGYNEQFF
>NA|TRBJ2-5|TRBD1|16|TRBV6-6
TGTGCCAGCAGTCACCACTATGAACAGGGGTCGGAGACCCAGTACTTC
CASSHHYEQGSETQYF
>few|TRBJ2-1|NA|14|TRBV6-5
TGTGCCAGCAAGACCCCGACAAATTTCGGTGAGCAGTTCTTC
CASKTPTNFGEQFF
>NA|TRBJ1-2|NA|14|TRBV9
TGTGCCAGCACCGGGGGCGGAATCGGCTATGGCTACACCTTC
CASTGGGIGYGYTF
>many|TRBJ2-3|NA|14|TRBV9
TGTGCCAGCAGCGTACAGGTTACCACAGATACGCAGTATTTT
CASSVQVTTDTQYF
>many|TRBJ2-1|TRBD2|14|TRBV7-2
TGTGCCAGCAGCAAAGGGACTAGCGGGGGGGCCCAGTTCTTC
CASSKGTSGGAQFF
>NA|TRBJ2-1|TRBD2|18|TRBV20-1
TGCAGTGCTAGTCGCGCTAGCGGGGGGGTGAGTCGGTACAATGAGCAGTTCTTC
CSASRASGGVSRYNEQFF
>many|TRBJ2-5|NA|14|TRBV27
TGTGCCAGCAGTTTAAGGGGGGGACAAGAGACCCAGTACTTC
CASSLRGGQETQYF
>many|TRBJ2-7|NA|12|TRBV7-2
TGTGCCAGCAGCTTATTCTCCTACGAGCAGTACTTC
CASSLFSYEQYF
>many|TRBJ2-2|TRBD1|14|TRBV18
TGTGCCAGCTCACCGACAGGGGACACCGGGGAGCTGTTTTTT
CASSPTGDTGELFF
>many|TRBJ2-6|NA|17|TRBV5-1
TGCGCCAGCAGCTTGGAGGGCAGGGGCTCTGGGGCCAACGTCCTGACTTTC
CASSLEGRGSGANVLTF
>few|TRBJ2-7|NA|12|TRBV6-5
TGTGCCAGCAGTTATTCGCAGAACGAGCAGTACTTC
CASSYSQNEQYF